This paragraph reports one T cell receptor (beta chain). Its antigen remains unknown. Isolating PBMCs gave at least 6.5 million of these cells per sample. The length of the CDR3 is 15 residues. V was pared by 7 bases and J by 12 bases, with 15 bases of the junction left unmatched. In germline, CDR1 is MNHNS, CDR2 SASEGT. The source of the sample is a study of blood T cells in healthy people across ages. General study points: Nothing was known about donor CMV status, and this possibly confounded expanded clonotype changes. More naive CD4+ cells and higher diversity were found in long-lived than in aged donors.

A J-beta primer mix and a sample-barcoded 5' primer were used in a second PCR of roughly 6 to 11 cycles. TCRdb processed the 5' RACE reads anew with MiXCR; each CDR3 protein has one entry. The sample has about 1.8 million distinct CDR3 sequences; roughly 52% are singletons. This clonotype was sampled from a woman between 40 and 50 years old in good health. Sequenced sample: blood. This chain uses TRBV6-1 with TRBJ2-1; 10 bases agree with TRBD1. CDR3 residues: CASTGRTGGKVRQFF. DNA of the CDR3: TGTGCCAGCACCGGCCGGACAGGGGGAAAGGTCCGGCAGTTCTTC.